This TCR beta chain is drawn from a study of cytomegalovirus exposure and HLA in healthy donors. The donors were in the roughly 110-subject validation cohort; that cohort was separate from the roughly 700-subject first cohort. Trimming took 6 bases from V and 4 from J; bases not matched to a gene: 7. Germline assignment: CDR1 MDHEN and CDR2 SYDVKM. The CDR3 is 16 amino acids. Measured with immunoSEQ multiplex PCR; TCRdb has only the in-frame clones, and not every one. The table has 140,000 to 150,000 clones, roughly 93% seen once; the top ten hold 1.5% to 2%. The chain combines TRBV28 with TRBJ2-7; 15 nucleotides agree with TRBD2. What was sequenced was PBMCs. The receptor's source is a man between 18 and 35 years old in good health and CMV-seropositive. The CDR3 DNA follows: TGTGCCAGCAGCCGCCGGACTAGCGGGAGGGGGTACGAGCAGTACTTC. This encodes CASSRRTSGRGYEQYF.